A single sample is the source of the 25 T cell receptor beta chains below, sequenced in a study of control samples from healthy donors and cancer patients. Sequenced by immunoSEQ multiplex PCR; TCRdb stores in-frame clones only, minus some. This table holds some 150,000 clones, 91% found once. The sample consisted of blood. The receptor source for this set is a man younger than 35 in good health.

Here the CDR3 DNA reads TGTGCCAGTAGTAGAGTAGGGCAGGGCGACTATGGCTACACCTTC. This codes for CASSRVGQGDYGYTF. The V gene is TRBV19, the J gene TRBJ1-2; weak D call: TRBD1 (5 bases). Germline assignment: CDR1 LNHDA and CDR2 SQIVND (reference sequence). There are 15 residues in the CDR3. Trimming cost V 4 bases and J 3 bases, with 15 bases left between them.

The chain employs TRBV7-2 and TRBJ1-1; maybe TRBD1 (5 bases). This CDR3 region has 14 residues. Looked up from germline, CDR1 is SGHTA and CDR2 is FQGNSA. Trimming left V 1 base short and J 5 bases short, with 11 bases between. The CDR3 DNA follows: TGTGCCAGCAGCTTAGGACAGTCGACGACTGAAGCTTTCTTT. This gives the protein CASSLGQSTTEAFF. The whole variable domain, filled in from reference TRBV7-2 and TRBJ1-1, reads GAGVSQSPSNKVTEKGKDVELRCDPISGHTALYWYRQSLGQGLEFLIYFQGNSAPDKSGLPSDRFSAERTGGSVSTLTIQRTQQEDSAVYLCASSLGQSTTEAFFGQGTRLTVV.

This chain joins TRBV4-1 and TRBJ1-6, with D possibly matching TRBD1 (6 bases). V was pared by 10 bases and J by 1 base, with 11 bases between. Germline V gives CDR1 MGHRA, CDR2 YSYEKL. The CDR3 spans 14 residues. The CDR3 here is CATGTPSYNSPLHF. The CDR3, as DNA: TGCGCCACCGGGACACCATCCTATAATTCACCCCTCCACTTT.

This clone has a single count. This chain joins TRBV7-9 and TRBJ2-1; TRBD1 matches 8 bases. This CDR3 contains 17 residues. With 5 bases clipped from V and 6 bases from J, the junction kept 15 bases outside the gene matches. From germline, CDR1 is SEHNR and CDR2 FQNEAQ (reference sequence). CDR3 protein: CASSARSTQGVANEQFF. For the CDR3, the DNA is TGTGCCAGCAGCGCGCGCAGCACACAGGGGGTTGCCAATGAGCAGTTCTTC.

The V call is TRBV2, the J call TRBJ1-4; D remains ambiguous. The CDR3 has 15 amino acids. V lost 7 bases to trimming and J lost 0 bases, with 12 bases between them. Per germline, CDR1 SNHLY and CDR2 FYNNEI. Here the CDR3 DNA reads TGTGCCAGCATGCGGGCCGGAGCAACTAATGAAAAACTGTTTTTT. Translation gives CASMRAGATNEKLFF. Full variable domain (remainder filled in from reference TRBV2 and TRBJ1-4): EPEVTQTPSHQVTQMGQEVILRCVPISNHLYFYWYRQILGQKVEFLVSFYNNEISEKSEIFDDQFSVERPDGSNFTLKIRSTKLEDSAMYFCASMRAGATNEKLFFGSGTQLSVL.

This clone appeared once. The chain joins TRBV19 to TRBJ1-2; D is unresolved. Trimming took 4 bases from V and 2 from J, leaving 14 bases between them. The CDR3 spans 15 residues. CDR1 and CDR2 from the germline V gene are LNHDA and SQIVND (reference sequence). Written as DNA, the CDR3 is TGTGCCAGTAGTAGTGGTGACCCGGAGAACTATGGCTACACCTTC. It codes for CASSSGDPENYGYTF.

J is TRBJ1-4 and V is TRBV12-3 or TRBV12-4, with D hard to call. The CDR3 is 13 residues long. V lost 1 base and J 7 bases, leaving 7 bases between the germline ends. CDR3 sequence reads: CASSLGRPEKLFF. Written as DNA, the CDR3 is TGTGCCAGCAGTTTAGGTAGACCTGAAAAACTGTTTTTT.

V usage is TRBV15 and J usage is TRBJ2-5, with D possibly being TRBD1 or TRBD2 (5 bases each). The V gene's germline CDR1 is LNHNV and CDR2 YYDKDF (reference sequence). With 1 base removed from V and 5 bases from J, the gap between germline ends came to 20 bases. The CDR3 extends over 17 amino acids. The CDR3 region is CATSRGYGRGELETQYF. CDR3 coding DNA: TGTGCCACCAGCAGAGGCTACGGACGAGGGGAGCTGGAGACCCAGTACTTC.

This chain uses TRBV7-9 with TRBJ2-2, with D maybe TRBD1 (6 bases). The germline CDR1 and CDR2 sequences are SEHNR and FQNEAQ (reference sequence). The V end lost 4 bases, the J end lost 5 bases, and 17 bases lay between the germline ends. The CDR3 length is 16 residues. DNA of the CDR3: TGTGCCAGCAGCTCGACGCTACAGGGTTGGACCGGGGAGCTGTTTTTT. Its protein is CASSSTLQGWTGELFF.

The gene calls are TRBV7-2 and TRBJ2-3; D call uncertain. This CDR3 has 13 amino acids. Germline V gene lookup returns CDR1 SGHTA and CDR2 FQGNSA. V was pared by 3 bases and J by 5 bases, with 9 bases between. The CDR3 DNA sequence: TGTGCCAGCAGCTTCGGTCTAGTAGATACGCAGTATTTT. Its protein is CASSFGLVDTQYF.

This chain uses TRBV11-2 with TRBJ2-1; 8 bases align to TRBD2. With 5 bases clipped from V and 10 bases from J, the junction kept 7 bases outside the gene matches. The CDR3 extends over 13 amino acids. In germline, CDR1 is SGHAT, CDR2 FQNNGV. CDR3 residues: CASSPLSGEEQFF. The CDR3 region has the DNA TGTGCCAGCAGCCCTCTTAGCGGGGAAGAGCAGTTCTTC.

This chain connects TRBV10-3 to TRBJ2-1; 7 nucleotides align to TRBD1. Germline V gene sequence: CDR1 ENHRY, CDR2 SYGVKD. This CDR3 region has 15 residues. V was pared by 5 bases and J by 1 base, with 5 bases of the junction left unmatched. The CDR3 DNA is TGTGCCATCAGTAGAGACAGGGAGTCCTACAATGAGCAGTTCTTC. Amino acids: CAISRDRESYNEQFF.

The chain joins TRBV5-5 to TRBJ1-2; D unresolved. V was pared by 7 bases and J by 4 bases, with 11 bases between. The CDR3 extends over 12 amino acids. Germline V lookup: CDR1 SGHKS, CDR2 YYEKEE (reference sequence). The DNA for the CDR3 is TGTGCCAGCGGAACTGAGGCCTATGGCTACACCTTC. It codes for CASGTEAYGYTF.

The chain uses TRBV2 and TRBJ1-2; D uncertain. Per the germline V gene, CDR1 is SNHLY and CDR2 is FYNNEI. V lost 6 bases, J lost 8 bases, and 13 bases lay in between. The CDR3 is 12 residues long. Written as DNA, the CDR3 is TGTGCCAGCAGCCCTGAAGGCGGGGGCTACACCTTC. It translates to CASSPEGGGYTF.

This clone was found once. V is TRBV5-1 and J is TRBJ2-2, with D perhaps matching TRBD2 (6 bases). The germline V and J ends were trimmed by 0 bases and 6 bases, with 12 bases remaining between them. This CDR3 contains 15 residues. Germline V lookup: CDR1 SGHRS, CDR2 YFSETQ. The CDR3 here is CASSLDRDSPGELFF. The CDR3 bases are TGCGCCAGCAGCTTGGATCGGGACTCACCCGGGGAGCTGTTTTTT.

The chain uses TRBV2 and TRBJ1-5, with D perhaps TRBD1 (5 bases). Between the trimmed V and J ends, which lost 0 bases and 0 bases, there was a span of 18 bases. Germline assignment: CDR1 SNHLY and CDR2 FYNNEI. This CDR3 is built from 19 residues. The CDR3 sequence: CASSEALNRDPISNQPQHF. As DNA, the CDR3 is TGTGCCAGCAGTGAAGCGCTCAACCGGGACCCCATTAGCAATCAGCCCCAGCATTTT.

V gene TRBV5-1 combines with J gene TRBJ1-2; D unresolved. Germline CDR1 SGHRS, CDR2 YFSETQ. V dropped 0 bases and J dropped 5 bases, with 8 bases sitting between them. The length of the CDR3 is 13 residues. The CDR3 DNA is TGCGCCAGCAGCTTGGGCGACAAGTATGGCTACACCTTC. Residues: CASSLGDKYGYTF.

The gene calls are TRBV6-2 or TRBV6-3 and TRBJ1-5; D perhaps matches TRBD1 (6 bases). The CDR3 sequence is 14 residues long. Between the trimmed V and J ends, which lost 2 bases and 6 bases, there was a span of 11 bases. The germline V gene encodes CDR1 MNHEY and CDR2 SVGEGT. The CDR3 nucleotides are TGTGCCAGCAGTTACGGGGGCCCGGGTCAGCCCCAGCATTTT. Translated: CASSYGGPGQPQHF.

The gene calls are TRBV9 and TRBJ1-4, with D maybe TRBD1 (6 bases). V lost 4 bases and J lost 8, with 24 bases in between. CDR1 SGDLS and CDR2 YYNGEE come from the germline V gene. This CDR3 contains 17 residues. The DNA of the CDR3 is TGTGCCAGCAGCCCGTACCTGGGTGGGCAGGGGAACGAAAAACTGTTTTTT. It codes for CASSPYLGGQGNEKLFF.

This clone was seen only once. V is TRBV28 and J is TRBJ2-7; D possibly uses TRBD1 or TRBD2 (6 bases each). The CDR3 sequence is 14 residues long. Germline V gene sequence: CDR1 MDHEN, CDR2 SYDVKM. Trimming stripped 7 bases from V and 3 bases from J, with 16 bases between. The DNA of the CDR3 is TGTGCCAGCACCATCGGGGGCCAAAGCTACGAGCAGTACTTC. Translation gives CASTIGGQSYEQYF.

V gene TRBV4-3 combines with J gene TRBJ2-3; possible D gene TRBD1, 5 bases. The CDR3 is 14 amino acids. Trimming shortened V by 4 bases and J by 3 bases, and 11 bases separated the two germline ends. Per germline, CDR1 LGHNA and CDR2 YSLEER. This chain's CDR3 is CASSLGSGTDTQYF. The CDR3 DNA reads as TGCGCCAGCAGCCTCGGTTCAGGGACAGATACGCAGTATTTT.

This clone was seen more than once but under ten times. This rearrangement joins TRBV4-1 to TRBJ1-4; the D is unclear. Per germline, CDR1 MGHRA and CDR2 YSYEKL. V gave up 1 base and J gave up 4 bases, with 7 bases separating them. This CDR3 is 14 amino acids long. DNA for the CDR3: TGCGCCAGCAGCCAAGGGGCCCTTAATGAAAAACTGTTTTTT. It codes for CASSQGALNEKLFF.

V gene TRBV9 combines with J gene TRBJ2-7; 10 positions match TRBD1. The CDR3 runs 14 residues. Germline CDR1 SGDLS, CDR2 YYNGEE. With V trimmed by 3 bases and J by 3 bases, 3 bases remained unmatched. As DNA, the CDR3 is TGTGCCAGCAGCGGAGGGGACAGGGGCTACGAGCAGTACTTC. This encodes CASSGGDRGYEQYF.

This chain connects TRBV10-2 to TRBJ2-5; no definite D call. The V and J ends lost 1 base and 2 bases respectively, with 8 bases between them. The CDR3 consists of 14 residues. CDR1 is WSHSY and CDR2 is SAAADI in the germline V gene. The CDR3 here is CASSELVFQETQYF. The CDR3 DNA is TGCGCCAGCAGTGAGTTGGTGTTTCAAGAGACCCAGTACTTC.

This chain links TRBV5-1 with TRBJ2-2; maybe TRBD1 (5 bases). Germline V lookup: CDR1 SGHRS, CDR2 YFSETQ. Between the trimmed V and J ends, which lost 4 bases and 4 bases, there was a span of 11 bases. CDR3 length: 14 amino acids. CDR3 sequence reads: CASSELGATGELFF. In DNA form, the CDR3 reads TGCGCCAGCAGCGAGCTAGGGGCCACCGGGGAGCTGTTTTTT.